Shown below are 18 T cell receptor beta chains from a single sample sequenced in a study of radiotherapy plus CTLA-4 blockade in lung cancer. Some clones are missing from TCRdb's copy, which holds only in-frame ones; the method was immunoSEQ multiplex PCR. The table lists around 40,000 clones, about 85% of them singletons. The sample consisted of peripheral blood, taken from a patient treated with radiotherapy plus ipilimumab. The receptors originated from a human donor with non-small cell lung cancer who had stable disease on radiotherapy plus ipilimumab.

This chain joins TRBV16 and TRBJ1-5; 8 bases are shared with TRBD1. Germline CDR1 reads KGHSY; CDR2 reads FQNENV. The CDR3 sequence is 17 residues long. V shed 4 bases, J shed 2 bases, and the junction held 10 bases outside the gene matches. CDR3 coding DNA: TGTGCCAGCAGCCGGCGTCAGGGGGCTGGGGGCAATCAGCCCCAGCATTTT. Amino acid sequence: CASSRRQGAGGNQPQHF.

The chain links TRBV12-5 to TRBJ1-1; 12 bases are shared with TRBD1. The CDR3 contains 17 residues. Germline CDR1 reads LGHNT; CDR2 reads FRNRAP. V dropped 6 bases and J dropped 4; count of bases not matched to a gene: 12. The CDR3: CASGLQGTGGWGTEAFF. DNA for the CDR3: TGTGCTAGTGGGCTCCAAGGGACAGGGGGCTGGGGCACTGAAGCTTTCTTT.

This clone was detected only a few times. The rearrangement links TRBV2 to TRBJ1-1; D possibly corresponds to TRBD1 (5 bases). V lost 3 bases, J lost 4 bases, and 18 bases lay in between. In germline, CDR1 is SNHLY, CDR2 FYNNEI. The CDR3 extends over 16 amino acids. DNA of the CDR3: TGTGCCAGCAGTGATTTCCCTGACAGTGCCGGCACTGAAGCTTTCTTT. It codes for CASSDFPDSAGTEAFF.

J is TRBJ2-3 and V is TRBV10-3, with 10 positions matching TRBD2. The CDR3 loop spans 16 amino acids. Trimming at V came to 0 bases and at J to 8 bases, leaving 8 bases not matched to a gene. Looked up from germline, CDR1 is ENHRY and CDR2 is SYGVKD. CDR3 coding DNA: TGTGCCATCAGTGAGTCCGAGCGGGAGGGGGATGTTACGCAGTATTTT. Its translation: CAISESEREGDVTQYF.

The chain has TRBV15 and TRBJ1-4; a possible D gene is TRBD1 (5 bases). Deletions cut 0 bases from V and 10 bases from J, with 15 bases between. Germline CDR1 LNHNV, CDR2 YYDKDF (reference sequence). The CDR3 covers 15 residues. The chain's CDR3 is CATSREEGIGGKLFF. The CDR3, as DNA: TGTGCCACCAGCAGAGAGGAGGGGATTGGGGGAAAACTGTTTTTT.

The chain recombines TRBV2 with TRBJ1-1; 7 nucleotides match TRBD1. There are 15 residues in the CDR3. V lost 8 bases and J lost 0; bases outside the gene matches: 9. The germline CDR1 and CDR2 sequences are SNHLY and FYNNEI. The CDR3 spells CASVMDRRLNTEAFF. The DNA of the CDR3 is TGTGCCAGCGTTATGGACAGGAGGTTGAACACTGAAGCTTTCTTT.

The rearrangement links TRBV27 to TRBJ2-7; 10 nucleotides line up with TRBD2. The V gene's germline CDR1 is MNHEY and CDR2 SMNVEV (reference sequence). The CDR3 covers 15 residues. The V and J ends lost 6 bases and 3 bases, in that order; junction bases with no gene match: 8. As DNA, the CDR3 is TGTGCCAGCAGGTCGAGCGGGAGGGCCTTCTACGAGCAGTACTTC. Translating gives CASRSSGRAFYEQYF.

This chain connects TRBV9 to TRBJ2-3, with 9 bases matching TRBD1. The CDR3 length is 15 residues. Germline CDR1 is SGDLS and CDR2 is YYNGEE. Trimming at V came to 4 bases and at J to 2 bases, leaving 5 bases not matched to a gene. The CDR3 sequence is CASSPRDRATDTQYF. The CDR3 DNA is TGTGCCAGCAGCCCCCGGGACAGGGCCACAGATACGCAGTATTTT.

This clone showed up just once. The chain recombines TRBV28 with TRBJ2-1, with D uncertain. In germline, CDR1 is MDHEN, CDR2 SYDVKM. This CDR3 has 15 amino acids. V was pared by 3 bases and J by 4 bases, with 13 bases between. The CDR3 region has the DNA TGTGCCAGCAGTTTCAGTGGAGTTCGGTACAATGAGCAGTTCTTC. Protein: CASSFSGVRYNEQFF.

This chain uses TRBV7-9 with TRBJ2-2; 11 bases line up with TRBD2. V lost 5 bases, J lost 4 bases, and 6 bases stayed unmatched. The CDR3 spans 16 residues. Germline V lookup: CDR1 SEHNR, CDR2 FQNEAQ (reference sequence). The CDR3 DNA follows: TGTGCCAGCAGCGCCACTAGCGGGAGCGGCACCGGGGAGCTGTTTTTT. Encoded protein: CASSATSGSGTGELFF.

V usage is TRBV9 and J usage is TRBJ2-1; D might be TRBD1 (5 bases). The CDR3 consists of 15 residues. The V end was cut by 3 bases, the J end by 8 bases, with 18 bases between. CDR1 SGDLS and CDR2 YYNGEE come from the germline V gene. CDR3 DNA: TGTGCCAGCAGCGCCCCGTCAGGGCCTCAGGATGAGCAGTTCTTC. Translating gives CASSAPSGPQDEQFF.

The chain recombines TRBV5-1 with TRBJ1-2; the match to TRBD1 covers 7 bases. This CDR3 contains 13 residues. Germline loops: CDR1 SGHRS, CDR2 YFSETQ. The V segment lost 8 bases and the J segment 5 bases; nucleotides outside the gene matches: 9. The CDR3 sequence is CASQTGNGYGYTF. CDR3 nucleotide sequence: TGCGCCAGTCAGACAGGGAATGGGTATGGCTACACCTTC. Complete variable domain (other parts from reference TRBV5-1 and TRBJ1-2): KAGVTQTPRYLIKTRGQQVTLSCSPISGHRSVSWYQQTPGQGLQFLFEYFSETQRNKGNFPGRFSGRQFSNSRSEMNVSTLELGDSALYLCASQTGNGYGYTFGSGTRLTVV.

This chain links TRBV28 with TRBJ2-5, with TRBD2 as a possible D gene (5 bases). The J call may be in error: the DNA end matches TRBJ2-7 better. Germline CDR1 MDHEN, CDR2 SYDVKM. The CDR3 has 14 residues. Here the CDR3 reads CASRKRTAGYEQYF. The CDR3, as DNA: TGTGCCAGCAGAAAAAGGACGGCGGGCTACGAGCAGTACTTC.

The genes are TRBV5-1 and TRBJ2-5; the match to TRBD2 covers 7 bases. The J call may be incorrect, as the DNA end agrees better with TRBJ2-7. From germline, CDR1 is SGHRS and CDR2 YFSETQ. This CDR3 comprises 13 residues. The CDR3 DNA reads as TGCGCCAGCAGCGGGAGGGAGCCCTACGAGCAGTACTTC. Its protein product is CASSGREPYEQYF.

This chain connects TRBV5-1 to TRBJ1-1, with a tentative D call TRBD1 (6 bases). V gave up 3 bases and J gave up 2 bases, with 11 bases separating them. The germline CDR1 and CDR2 sequences are SGHRS and YFSETQ. This CDR3 has 14 amino acids. The CDR3 is CASSSGDINTEAFF. DNA for the CDR3: TGCGCCAGCAGCTCCGGGGACATTAACACTGAAGCTTTCTTT. Complete variable domain (other parts from reference TRBV5-1 and TRBJ1-1): KAGVTQTPRYLIKTRGQQVTLSCSPISGHRSVSWYQQTPGQGLQFLFEYFSETQRNKGNFPGRFSGRQFSNSRSEMNVSTLELGDSALYLCASSSGDINTEAFFGQGTRLTVV.

The chain links TRBV7-2 to TRBJ2-5; the D gene is possibly TRBD2 (5 bases). Germline CDR1 is SGHTA and CDR2 is FQGNSA. Trimming left V 0 bases short and J 13 bases short, with 12 bases between. The CDR3 runs to 12 residues. The CDR3 coding sequence is TGTGCCAGCAGCTTAGCGGGAGCCGCCGGGTACTTC. Protein product: CASSLAGAAGYF.

The CDR3 sequence is CASSPWGRADNEQFF. As DNA, the CDR3 is TGTGCCAGCTCACCATGGGGGAGGGCCGATAATGAGCAGTTCTTC. V gene TRBV18 combines with J gene TRBJ2-1; 7 nucleotides match TRBD2. Germline trimming cut 2 bases from V and 7 bases from J; bases unmatched to any gene: 8. Germline V gene sequence: CDR1 KGHSH, CDR2 LQKENI. This CDR3 region has 15 residues.

The chain couples TRBV4-2 to TRBJ2-7; D possibly corresponds to TRBD2 (5 bases). The germline V gene has CDR1 LGHNA and CDR2 YNFKEQ. This CDR3 is built from 13 residues. Trimming removed 4 bases at V and 2 bases at J, with 9 bases between. The CDR3 sequence is CASSPRGTYEQYF. The CDR3 coding sequence is TGTGCCAGCAGCCCAAGAGGGACCTACGAGCAGTACTTC.